These 27 T cell receptor beta chains came from one sample sequenced in a study of blood T cell repertoires in COVID-19. TCRdb keeps only in-frame clones here, not all; method: immunoSEQ multiplex PCR. The sample lists around 99,000 clones, over 60% seen once, with 4.3% in the top ten. Material: peripheral blood. These receptor sequences come from a man between 65 and 80 years old with acute or convalescent COVID-19.

The genes are TRBV7-2 and TRBJ1-5; 7 bases match TRBD1. CDR1 is SGHTA and CDR2 is FQGNSA in the germline V gene. V lost 4 bases and J lost 0; bases outside the gene matches: 3. The CDR3 is 15 residues long. The CDR3 DNA sequence: TGTGCCAGCAGCTCCGGGACAGTTAGCAATCAGCCCCAGCATTTT. Amino acid sequence: CASSSGTVSNQPQHF.

This chain uses TRBV12-3 or TRBV12-4 with TRBJ2-7; 12 nucleotides match TRBD2. V was clipped by 5 bases and J by 10 bases; unmatched bases: 6. This CDR3 spans 13 amino acids. The CDR3 nucleotides read TGTGCCAGCAGTCTTGGGACTAGCGGGTTCCAGTACTTC. Translating gives CASSLGTSGFQYF.

This chain links TRBV10-3 with TRBJ2-7; 7 nucleotides align to TRBD1. V gave up 4 bases and J gave up 3 bases; unmatched junction bases: 3. The CDR3 contains 13 residues. The germline V gene encodes CDR1 ENHRY and CDR2 SYGVKD. CDR3 coding DNA: TGTGCCATCAGTGTAGGGGGCGGCTACGAGCAGTACTTC. Encoded protein: CAISVGGGYEQYF.

J is TRBJ1-1 and V is TRBV19; no reliable D call. V was trimmed by 3 bases and J by 5 bases, leaving 16 bases between them. CDR3 length equals 15 residues. Germline CDR1 and CDR2: LNHDA and SQIVND (reference sequence). The DNA for the CDR3 is TGTGCCAGTAGTATTCGACACCGGGGTTGGACTGAAGCTTTCTTT. This translates into CASSIRHRGWTEAFF.

This clone showed up just a few times. The chain has TRBV3-1 (or the pseudogene TRBV3-2) and TRBJ2-2; 7 bases are a match to TRBD1. Germline V CDR1 and CDR2: LGHDT, YNNKEL (reference sequence). Unmatched junction bases numbered 3, after V lost 4 bases and J lost 1 base. The CDR3 runs 15 residues. The CDR3 nucleotides are TGTGCCAGCAGCCCCTGGACAGGGAACACCGGGGAGCTGTTTTTT. Translating it yields CASSPWTGNTGELFF.

The rearrangement uses TRBV2 and TRBJ2-2, with TRBD1 matching over 10 bases. With V trimmed by 4 bases and J by 3 bases, 2 bases remained unmatched. The CDR3 length is 15 residues. Germline CDR1 is SNHLY and CDR2 is FYNNEI. The CDR3 is CASSVGQGDTGELFF. In DNA form, the CDR3 reads TGTGCCAGCAGTGTCGGACAGGGGGACACCGGGGAGCTGTTTTTT.

This clone appeared a few times. CDR3 in DNA: TGTGCCAGCAGCGTAGGGGGGGGGTCACCCTACGAGCAGTACTTC. This translates into CASSVGGGSPYEQYF. This rearrangement joins TRBV9 to TRBJ2-7; 7 bases line up with TRBD2. The V gene end was trimmed by 0 bases and the J gene end by 2 bases; junction bases not matched to a gene: 5. This CDR3 contains 15 residues. The V gene's germline CDR1 is SGDLS and CDR2 YYNGEE.

The chain joins TRBV24-1 to TRBJ2-2, with 10 nucleotides matching TRBD1. With 7 bases clipped from V and 5 bases from J, the junction kept 0 bases outside the gene matches. The CDR3 loop spans 13 amino acids. Germline V lookup: CDR1 KGHDR, CDR2 SFDVKD. The CDR3 DNA is TGTGCCACCAGGGGACAGGGGACCGGGGAGCTGTTTTTT. Its translation: CATRGQGTGELFF.

V and J are TRBV5-5 and TRBJ2-1, with D perhaps matching TRBD1 (6 bases). Trimming cost V 0 bases and J 0 bases, with 10 bases left between them. CDR1 and CDR2 (germline): SGHKS, YYEKEE (reference sequence). CDR3 length: 16 amino acids. Here the CDR3 DNA reads TGTGCCAGCAGCTTGGGAGAGACAGGCTCCTACAATGAGCAGTTCTTC. Protein: CASSLGETGSYNEQFF.

The chain couples TRBV5-1 to TRBJ2-7; a weak D match, TRBD2 (5 bases). This CDR3 contains 15 residues. Trimming cost V 2 bases and J 0 bases, with 12 bases left between them. The V gene's germline CDR1 is SGHRS and CDR2 YFSETQ. CDR3 nucleotide sequence: TGCGCCAGCAGCTTTGGACGGGGTTTCTCCTACGAGCAGTACTTC. It translates to CASSFGRGFSYEQYF. The full variable domain, completed using reference TRBV5-1 and TRBJ2-7, is KAGVTQTPRYLIKTRGQQVTLSCSPISGHRSVSWYQQTPGQGLQFLFEYFSETQRNKGNFPGRFSGRQFSNSRSEMNVSTLELGDSALYLCASSFGRGFSYEQYFGPGTRLTVT.

V and J are TRBV11-2 and TRBJ1-1, with D perhaps matching TRBD1 (5 bases). V was shortened by 1 base and J by 10 bases, with 13 bases between the two germline ends. The CDR3 runs to 13 residues. Germline lookup yields CDR1 SGHAT and CDR2 FQNNGV. The CDR3 region has the DNA TGTGCCAGCAGCTTAGGAAACAGGCAAGGAGCTTTCTTT. Its translation: CASSLGNRQGAFF.

This clone has more than one count but fewer than ten. The J gene is TRBJ2-1, the V gene TRBV6-6; TRBD2 agrees at 11 bases. The CDR3 has 18 residues. Losses at the gene ends were 6 bases for V and 3 bases for J; bases not matched to a gene: 13. Germline lookup yields CDR1 MNHNY and CDR2 SVGAGI (reference sequence). CDR3 sequence reads: CASSRSAQTSGGYNEQFF. For the CDR3, the DNA is TGTGCCAGCAGCCGAAGCGCCCAAACTAGCGGGGGCTACAATGAGCAGTTCTTC.

The rearrangement joins TRBV5-1 to TRBJ2-5, with 10 bases lining up with TRBD2. Germline lookup yields CDR1 SGHRS and CDR2 YFSETQ. Germline trimming cut 5 bases from V and 1 base from J; bases unmatched to any gene: 5. This CDR3 comprises 15 residues. This CDR3 is CASRASGGIQETQYF. CDR3 nucleotide sequence: TGCGCCAGCAGGGCTAGCGGGGGAATCCAAGAGACCCAGTACTTC.

The chain combines TRBV5-1 with TRBJ2-3; D is ambiguous. CDR3 length: 14 amino acids. Trimming pared 0 bases from V and 3 bases from J, leaving 8 bases between. The germline gives CDR1 SGHRS, CDR2 YFSETQ. The CDR3 coding sequence is TGCGCCAGCAGCTTGGTGCAGGAAACAGATACGCAGTATTTT. Protein sequence: CASSLVQETDTQYF.

The V gene is TRBV29-1, the J gene TRBJ1-5, with D possibly being TRBD1 (6 bases). V lost 4 bases and J lost 6, with 10 bases in between. The germline CDR1 and CDR2 sequences are SQVTM and ANQGSEA. CDR3 length equals 12 residues. The CDR3 loop is CSVGVGGQPQHF. CDR3 nucleotides: TGCAGCGTTGGAGTAGGGGGTCAGCCCCAGCATTTT.

This clone was seen a single time. The J gene is TRBJ2-7, the V gene TRBV6-5; no reliable D call. The CDR3 totals 12 residues. CDR1 and CDR2 (germline): MNHEY, SVGAGI. V dropped 6 bases and J dropped 3 bases, with 9 bases sitting between them. CDR3 sequence: CASSHQNYEQYF. CDR3 coding DNA: TGTGCCAGCAGCCATCAGAACTACGAGCAGTACTTC.

The sample holds a few counts of this clone. The genes are TRBV7-3 and TRBJ2-1; 8 bases map to TRBD1. The length of the CDR3 is 16 residues. Germline assignment: CDR1 SGHTA and CDR2 FQGTGA. The junction had 6 bases not matched to a gene; V was cut back by 5 bases and J by 0 bases. In nucleotides, the CDR3 is TGTGCCAGCAGCCCCCTGACAGGGGACTCCTACAATGAGCAGTTCTTC. Translating it yields CASSPLTGDSYNEQFF.

The chain recombines TRBV5-1 with TRBJ1-3, with 8 bases lining up with TRBD1. This CDR3 comprises 15 residues. CDR1 SGHRS and CDR2 YFSETQ come from the germline V gene. J was trimmed by 4 bases and V by 4 bases; bases with no gene match: 7. CDR3 loop: CASSRDGTGGNTIYF. For the CDR3, the DNA is TGCGCCAGCAGCCGTGATGGGACAGGAGGAAACACCATATATTTT.

This chain joins TRBV7-3 and TRBJ2-7, with 8 bases fitting TRBD2. Trimming cost V 0 bases and J 1 base; bases outside gene matches: 2. The CDR3 consists of 15 residues. Germline CDR1 is SGHTA and CDR2 is FQGTGA. CDR3 in DNA: TGTGCCAGCAGCTTAACGGGACTAGTTTCCTACGAGCAGTACTTC. Its protein product is CASSLTGLVSYEQYF.

This clone was observed a few times. The CDR3 sequence: CASSLRAEAGELFF. The DNA for the CDR3 is TGTGCCAGCAGCTTGAGGGCAGAGGCCGGGGAGCTGTTTTTT. This chain uses TRBV11-2 with TRBJ2-2, with a possible D match to TRBD2 (5 bases). The V and J ends lost 3 bases and 6 bases respectively, with 11 bases between them. This CDR3 region has 14 residues. Per the germline V gene, CDR1 is SGHAT and CDR2 is FQNNGV.

This chain uses TRBV14 with TRBJ1-6; no definite D call. The germline V gene has CDR1 SGHDN and CDR2 FVKESK. V was clipped by 2 bases and J by 2 bases, with 19 bases between them. This CDR3 is built from 19 residues. This CDR3 is CASSQNRFPGETYNSPLHF. The DNA for the CDR3 is TGTGCCAGCAGCCAAAACCGCTTCCCCGGAGAGACCTATAATTCACCCCTCCACTTT.

The V call is TRBV19, the J call TRBJ1-1, with D tentatively TRBD1 (5 bases). Per the germline V gene, CDR1 is LNHDA and CDR2 is SQIVND (reference sequence). The CDR3 is 12 residues long. Trimming stripped 8 bases from V and 6 bases from J, with 13 bases between. CDR3 loop: CASRGDHPEAFF. CDR3 sequence (DNA): TGTGCCAGTCGGGGGGACCACCCTGAAGCTTTCTTT.

The rearrangement joins TRBV28 to TRBJ1-4; weak D call: TRBD1 (5 bases). This CDR3 has 15 residues. The V gene's germline CDR1 is MDHEN and CDR2 SYDVKM. The V gene lost 3 bases and the J gene lost 5 bases, with 13 bases spanning the gap. The CDR3 loop is CASSLSQGGNEKLFF. The CDR3 region has the DNA TGTGCCAGCAGTTTGTCGCAGGGAGGGAATGAAAAACTGTTTTTT.

This clone was counted between two and nine times. J is TRBJ2-5 and V is TRBV5-1, with TRBD1 identical over 9 bases. Trimming removed 3 bases from V and 3 bases from J; junction bases left unmatched: 9. Germline V gives CDR1 SGHRS, CDR2 YFSETQ. The CDR3 is 16 residues long. The CDR3 spells CASSSPGQGKEETQYF. CDR3 in DNA: TGCGCCAGCAGCTCGCCTGGACAGGGGAAAGAAGAGACCCAGTACTTC.

The J gene is TRBJ1-1, the V gene TRBV21-1; TRBD1, the D gene given by the table, was not confirmed from the DNA. TRBV21-1 is noted as a pseudogene. The CDR3 extends over 13 amino acids. The CDR3: CASGVQGYGEAFF. In DNA form, the CDR3 reads TGTGCCAGCGGGGTCCAGGGGTATGGTGAAGCTTTCTTT.

V usage is TRBV5-1 and J usage is TRBJ1-1; D remains ambiguous. Between the trimmed V and J ends, which lost 3 bases and 0 bases, there was a span of 12 bases. Germline loops: CDR1 SGHRS, CDR2 YFSETQ. The CDR3 totals 15 residues. The CDR3 protein is CASSSQTPVNTEAFF. The CDR3 DNA reads TGCGCCAGCAGCTCCCAGACACCCGTGAACACTGAAGCTTTCTTT.

This clone showed up just a few times. At one end the junction does not follow the germline gene, possibly because of a read error. The V and J genes are TRBV19 and TRBJ1-2; D gene uncertain. The V gene's germline CDR1 is LNHDA and CDR2 SQIVND (reference sequence). This CDR3 contains 11 residues. In DNA, the CDR3 is TGTGCCAGCAGTAAACATGATGGCTACACCTTC. Its protein product is CASSKHDGYTF.